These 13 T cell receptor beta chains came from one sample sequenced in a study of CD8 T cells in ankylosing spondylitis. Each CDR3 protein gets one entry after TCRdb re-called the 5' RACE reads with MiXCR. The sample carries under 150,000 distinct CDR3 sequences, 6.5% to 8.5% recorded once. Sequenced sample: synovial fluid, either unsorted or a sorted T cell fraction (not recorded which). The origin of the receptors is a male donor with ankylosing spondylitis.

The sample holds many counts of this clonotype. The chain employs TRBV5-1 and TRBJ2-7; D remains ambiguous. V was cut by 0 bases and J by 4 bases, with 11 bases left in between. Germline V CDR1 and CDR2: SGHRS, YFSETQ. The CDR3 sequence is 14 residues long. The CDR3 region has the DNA TGCGCCAGCAGCTTGGACGCGACGAGTTACGAGCAGTACTTC. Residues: CASSLDATSYEQYF.

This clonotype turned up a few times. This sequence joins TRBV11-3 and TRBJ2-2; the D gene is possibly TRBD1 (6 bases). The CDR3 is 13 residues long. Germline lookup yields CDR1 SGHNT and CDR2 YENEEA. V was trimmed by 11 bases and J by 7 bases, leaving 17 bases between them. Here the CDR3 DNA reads TGTGCCTCCCGACAGGCGTGGAGCGGGGAGCTGTTTTTT. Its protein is CASRQAWSGELFF.

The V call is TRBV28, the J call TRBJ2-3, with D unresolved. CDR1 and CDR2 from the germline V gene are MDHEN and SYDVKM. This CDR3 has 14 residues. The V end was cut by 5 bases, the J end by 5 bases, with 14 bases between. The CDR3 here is CASSPYSSRDTQYF. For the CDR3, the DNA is TGTGCCAGCAGTCCTTACTCGTCAAGAGATACGCAGTATTTT.

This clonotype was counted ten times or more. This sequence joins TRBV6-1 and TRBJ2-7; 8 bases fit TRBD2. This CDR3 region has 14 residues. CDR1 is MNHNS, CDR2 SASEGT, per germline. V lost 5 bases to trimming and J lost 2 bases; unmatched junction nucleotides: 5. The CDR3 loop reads CASSTGTRAYEQYF. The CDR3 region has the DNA TGTGCCAGCAGTACCGGGACTAGGGCCTACGAGCAGTACTTC.

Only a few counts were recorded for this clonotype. The CDR3 loop reads CASSLMIGDIQYF. CDR3 coding DNA: TGCGCCAGCAGCTTGATGATCGGGGACATCCAGTACTTC. This chain connects TRBV5-1 to TRBJ2-5; D may be TRBD1 (6 bases). Between the trimmed V and J ends, which lost 1 base and 10 bases, there was a span of 14 bases. This CDR3 has 13 amino acids. CDR1 SGHRS and CDR2 YFSETQ come from the germline V gene.

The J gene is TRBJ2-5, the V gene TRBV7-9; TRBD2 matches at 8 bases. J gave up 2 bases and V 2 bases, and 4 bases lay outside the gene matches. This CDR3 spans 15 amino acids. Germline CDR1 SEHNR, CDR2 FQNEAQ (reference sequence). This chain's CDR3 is CASSLSLAGQETQYF. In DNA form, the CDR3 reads TGTGCCAGCAGCTTAAGCCTAGCGGGTCAAGAGACCCAGTACTTC.

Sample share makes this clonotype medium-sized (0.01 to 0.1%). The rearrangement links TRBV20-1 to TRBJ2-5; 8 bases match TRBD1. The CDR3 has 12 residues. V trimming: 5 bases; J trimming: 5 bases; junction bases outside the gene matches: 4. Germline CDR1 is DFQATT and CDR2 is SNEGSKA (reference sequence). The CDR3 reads CSAVDRGETQYF. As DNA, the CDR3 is TGCAGTGCTGTTGACAGGGGTGAGACCCAGTACTTC.

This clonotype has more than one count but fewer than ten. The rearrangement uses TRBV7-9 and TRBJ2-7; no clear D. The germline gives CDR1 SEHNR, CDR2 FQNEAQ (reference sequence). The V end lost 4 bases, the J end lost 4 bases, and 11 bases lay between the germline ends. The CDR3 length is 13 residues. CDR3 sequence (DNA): TGTGCCAGCAGCTCACTATCGATATACGAGCAGTACTTC. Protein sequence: CASSSLSIYEQYF.

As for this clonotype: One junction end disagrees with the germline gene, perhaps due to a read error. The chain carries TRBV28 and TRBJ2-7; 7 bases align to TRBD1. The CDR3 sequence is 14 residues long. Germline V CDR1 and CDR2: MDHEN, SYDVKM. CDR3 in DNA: TGTGCCAGCATTTCTACAGGGGATTCCTACGAGCAGTACTTT. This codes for CASISTGDSYEQYF.

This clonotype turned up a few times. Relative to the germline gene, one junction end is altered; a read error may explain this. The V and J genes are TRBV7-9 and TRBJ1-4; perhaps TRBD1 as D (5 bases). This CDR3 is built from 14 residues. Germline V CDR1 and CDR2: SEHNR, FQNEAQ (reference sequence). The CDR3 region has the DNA TGTGCCAGCAACTTACGACAGCTTGGCGAAAAACTGTTTTTT. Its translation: CASNLRQLGEKLFF.

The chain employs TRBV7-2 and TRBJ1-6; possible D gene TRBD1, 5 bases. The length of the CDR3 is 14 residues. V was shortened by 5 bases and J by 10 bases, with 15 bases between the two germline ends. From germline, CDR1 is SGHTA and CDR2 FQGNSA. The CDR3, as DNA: TGTGCCAGCAGCCTCTTTGGGGCTGGCTCACCCCTCCACTTT. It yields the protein CASSLFGAGSPLHF. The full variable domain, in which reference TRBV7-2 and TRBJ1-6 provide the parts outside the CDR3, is GAGVSQSPSNKVTEKGKDVELRCDPISGHTALYWYRQSLGQGLEFLIYFQGNSAPDKSGLPSDRFSAERTGGSVSTLTIQRTQQEDSAVYLCASSLFGAGSPLHFGNGTRLTVT.

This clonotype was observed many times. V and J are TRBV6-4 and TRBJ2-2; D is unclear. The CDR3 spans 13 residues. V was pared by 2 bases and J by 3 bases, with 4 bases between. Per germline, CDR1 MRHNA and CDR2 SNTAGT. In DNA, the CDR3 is TGTGCCAGCAGTGACAGGGACACCGGGGAGCTGTTTTTT. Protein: CASSDRDTGELFF.

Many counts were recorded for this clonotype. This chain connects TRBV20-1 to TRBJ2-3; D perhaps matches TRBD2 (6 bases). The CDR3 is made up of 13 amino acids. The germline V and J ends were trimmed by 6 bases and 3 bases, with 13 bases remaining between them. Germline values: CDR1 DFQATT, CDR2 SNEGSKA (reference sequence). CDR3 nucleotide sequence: TGCAGTGCCCCCGTGGAGGGAACAGATACGCAGTATTTT. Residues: CSAPVEGTDTQYF.